This T cell receptor beta chain derives from a study of CD8 T cells in Susac syndrome. Study-level points and caveats: Regarding the TCR sequencing and HLA analysis, the study admitted that a relatively small number of individuals were involved.

TCR beta was sequenced from blood CD8+ and CD4+ T cells. Negative isolation was used for CD8+ and CD4+ T cells, and FACS enrichment was applied to TEMRA cells. RNA was extracted with the RNeasy kit, and a quantity of roughly 0.45 to 1 ug was reverse transcribed using random hexamers. An immunoSEQ multiplex PCR amplified TCR beta CDR3 over 54 Vbeta and 13 Jbeta. TCRdb recomputed calls from the immunoSEQ multiplex PCR reads with MiXCR, one row per CDR3 protein. In the table there are hundreds of thousands of distinct CDR3 sequences, roughly 93% of which are singletons. Per germline, CDR1 MNHEY and CDR2 SMNVEV (reference sequence). V gave up 8 bases and J gave up 4 bases, with 13 bases separating them. The CDR3 has 13 amino acids. Comment on this clonotype: Its antigen is still unknown.

The origin of this receptor is a human donor with multiple sclerosis. Sequenced: CD4+ T cells from PBMCs. V usage is TRBV27 and J usage is TRBJ2-3; D remains ambiguous. The chain's CDR3 is CASYPVLSDTQYF. DNA for the CDR3: TGTGCCAGCTATCCCGTGTTGTCAGATACGCAGTATTTT.